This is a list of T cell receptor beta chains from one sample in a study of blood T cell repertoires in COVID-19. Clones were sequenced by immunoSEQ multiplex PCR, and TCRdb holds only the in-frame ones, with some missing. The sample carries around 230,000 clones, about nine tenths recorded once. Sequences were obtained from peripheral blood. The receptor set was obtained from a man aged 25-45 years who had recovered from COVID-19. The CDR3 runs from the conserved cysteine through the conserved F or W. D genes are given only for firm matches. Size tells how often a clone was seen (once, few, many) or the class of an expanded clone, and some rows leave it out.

TGTGCCAGCAGGTCGCTAGCGGGGGGTTACAATGAGCAGTTCTTC	CASRSLAGGYNEQFF	TRBD2	TRBV6-5	TRBJ2-1	few	15
TGTGCCAGCAGTTACGCATACAGGGGGTCCAATGAGCAGTTCTTC	CASSYAYRGSNEQFF	TRBD1	TRBV6-5	TRBJ2-1	NA	15
TGTGCCAGCAGCTTAATACAGCTGAGAATCAATGAGCAGTTCTTC	CASSLIQLRINEQFF	NA	TRBV11-1	TRBJ2-1	NA	15
TGTGCCAGCAGCTTCTATATCGGGCAGGGGGCATTTGGTAATTCACCCCTCCACTTT	CASSFYIGQGAFGNSPLHF	TRBD1	TRBV13	TRBJ1-6	NA	19
TGCAGCGTTGCCCAGGGGACAGGGGAAGATGAGCAGTTCTTC	CSVAQGTGEDEQFF	TRBD1	TRBV29-1	TRBJ2-1	NA	14
TGTGCCATTCAGGGGGCCTCGCGAACCGGGGAGCTGTTTTTT	CAIQGASRTGELFF	TRBD1	TRBV19	TRBJ2-2	NA	14
TGTGCCACCAACCAGACCTATCAGGGTAGCAATCAGCCCCAGCATTTT	CATNQTYQGSNQPQHF	NA	TRBV24-1	TRBJ1-5	NA	16
TGTGCCAGTAGTATTGGGGACAGGGGGAATACCGAAGCTTTCTTT	CASSIGDRGNTEAFF	TRBD1	TRBV19	TRBJ1-1	NA	15
TGTGCCAGCTCACCACCGGGATACTCAGGGGGCTACACCTTC	CASSPPGYSGGYTF	NA	TRBV18	TRBJ1-2	NA	14
TGTGCCAGCTCAACAGGGGGCGAGAACACTGAAGCTTTCTTT	CASSTGGENTEAFF	TRBD1	TRBV18	TRBJ1-1	NA	14
TGTGCCGGGACAGGGAGGGTCACTGAAGCTTTCTTT	CAGTGRVTEAFF	TRBD1	TRBV30	TRBJ1-1	NA	12
TGTGCCAGCACCCGGGACAGCGCCACGAATGGCTACACCTTC	CASTRDSATNGYTF	TRBD1	TRBV2	TRBJ1-2	once	14
TGTGCCAGCAGCAAAGAAGGGACAGAAGATGGGCAGCCCCAGCATTTT	CASSKEGTEDGQPQHF	NA	TRBV21-1	TRBJ1-5	few	16
TGTGCCAGTAGTATAGCCCGACCTAGCGGGGCTGTGGCTGAGCAGTTCTTC	CASSIARPSGAVAEQFF	TRBD2	TRBV19	TRBJ2-1	NA	17
TGTGCCAGCAGTTCCCGCCCTCTTGGCCCCACTGAAGCTTTCTTT	CASSSRPLGPTEAFF	NA	TRBV27	TRBJ1-1	NA	15
TGCGCCAGTGGACAGGGGAACTCTGGGGCCAACGTCCTGACTTTC	CASGQGNSGANVLTF	TRBD1	TRBV5-1	TRBJ2-6	NA	15
TGTGCCAGCAGCCGAAGGGGGACCCTGGGGAATGAGCAGTTCTTC	CASSRRGTLGNEQFF	NA	TRBV14	TRBJ2-1	NA	15
TGTGCCAGCAGCCCGGACAGGGTTGGGGAGCAGTACTTC	CASSPDRVGEQYF	TRBD1	TRBV7-2	TRBJ2-7	NA	13
TGTGCCAGCAGCTTCAAACAGGGGGCAAGGACTGAAGCTTTCTTT	CASSFKQGARTEAFF	TRBD1	TRBV5-6	TRBJ1-1	NA	15
TGTGCCACCAGCGCGAGCCGAGTGGTGTACAATGAGCAGTTCTTC	CATSASRVVYNEQFF	NA	TRBV15	TRBJ2-1	once	15
TGTGCCAGCTCACCGTCGACAGGGGGCCCAGCTAACTATGGCTACACCTTC	CASSPSTGGPANYGYTF	TRBD1	TRBV18	TRBJ1-2	NA	17
TGTGCCAGCAGCTCCGGACAGGGTACCGGGGAGCTGTTTTTT	CASSSGQGTGELFF	TRBD1	TRBV3-1/TRBV3-2	TRBJ2-2	NA	14
TGCGCCAGCAGTTTGGACAGGGTTGACTATGGCTACACCTTC	CASSLDRVDYGYTF	TRBD1	TRBV5-1	TRBJ1-2	NA	14
TGCGCCAGCAGCCCGACGGGCTACGAGCAGTACTTC	CASSPTGYEQYF	NA	TRBV10-1	TRBJ2-7	NA	12
TGTGCCAGCAGCTCGTCATGGCTCGGGGGAGAGACCCAGTACTTC	CASSSSWLGGETQYF	NA	TRBV7-2	TRBJ2-5	NA	15
TGTGCCAGCAGATCAATCACAGCTAACTATGGCTACACCTTC	CASRSITANYGYTF	NA	TRBV11-2	TRBJ1-2	NA	14
TGTGCCAGCAGCTATAGACAGGGTCATAATTCACCCCTCCACTTT	CASSYRQGHNSPLHF	TRBD1	TRBV3-1/TRBV3-2	TRBJ1-6	NA	15
TGTGCCAGCAGCGGAGGACGAGGGGGCGGTGAGCAGTTCTTC	CASSGGRGGGEQFF	TRBD1	TRBV3-1/TRBV3-2	TRBJ2-1	NA	14
TGTGCCAGCATGGGTTGGGGGGATGAAGCTTTCTTT	CASMGWGDEAFF	NA	TRBV28	TRBJ1-1	NA	12
TGTGCCAGCAGCTTGGATAGCGGGTCCTACGAGCAGTACTTC	CASSLDSGSYEQYF	TRBD2	TRBV5-4	TRBJ2-7	NA	14
TGTGCCAGCAGTTTAAGGGGGCTTCGGGACAATGAGCAGTTCTTC	CASSLRGLRDNEQFF	TRBD1	TRBV28	TRBJ2-1	NA	15
TGCGCCAGCAGCCAAGACACAGGATGGGAACCAATGAACACTGAAGCTTTCTTT	CASSQDTGWEPMNTEAFF	NA	TRBV4-1	TRBJ1-1	NA	18
TGTGCCAGCAGTTACTCCCCGGACACTATCTATGGCTACACCTTC	CASSYSPDTIYGYTF	NA	TRBV6-5	TRBJ1-2	NA	15
TGTGCCAGCAGCCAAGTAGGGGGCTTAACCTACGAGCAGTACTTC	CASSQVGGLTYEQYF	TRBD1	TRBV14	TRBJ2-7	NA	15
TGTGCCGCACAACCGGGGGACTATGGCTACACCTTC	CAAQPGDYGYTF	NA	TRBV10-3	TRBJ1-2	NA	12
TGTGCCAGTAAACCCCGGGGGACAGGAACTAATGAAAAACTGTTTTTT	CASKPRGTGTNEKLFF	TRBD1	TRBV19	TRBJ1-4	NA	16